Shown below are 11 T cell receptor beta chains from a single sample sequenced in a study of CD8+CD57+ T cells in acquired aplastic anemia. According to the study, genomic DNA was the template for TCR beta VDJ and CDR3 profiling. One entry per CDR3 protein results from TCRdb running MiXCR on the reads. The sample has 15,000 to 25,000 distinct CDR3 sequences; roughly 40% are singletons. No antigens are known for them. Notes on the study in general: Lower diversity marked CD8+CD57+ cells in patients, relative to total CD4+ and CD8+ pools.

Individuals selected for sequencing had exhibited CD8+CD57+ cell expansion on flow cytometry. Material: CD8+CD57+ T cells sorted from PBMCs. Subset denoted: bead-enriched CD8+CD57+ effector memory T cells from SAA patients. Every receptor here comes from a human donor with aplastic anemia.

This clonotype was seen a handful of times. The rearrangement joins TRBV4-2 to TRBJ2-3; 11 nucleotides line up with TRBD1. From germline, CDR1 is LGHNA and CDR2 YNFKEQ. V shed 4 bases and J 2 bases; nucleotides not matched to a gene: 2. The CDR3 covers 15 residues. The CDR3 DNA reads as TGTGCCAGCAGCCTTGGACAGGGGGCCACAGATACGCAGTATTTT. Its translation is CASSLGQGATDTQYF.

For this clonotype: Germline is not matched at one junction end, which may reflect a read error. This chain links TRBV6-6 with TRBJ2-5; 11 nucleotides line up with TRBD2. Germline V CDR1 and CDR2: MNHNY, SVGAGI (reference sequence). The CDR3 extends over 16 amino acids. CDR3 nucleotide sequence: TGTGCCAGCAGTGATACCGGGACTAGCGGCCAAGGGACCCGGTACTTC. It translates to CASSDTGTSGQGTRYF.

The V and J genes are TRBV7-2 and TRBJ2-1; weak D call: TRBD2 (6 bases). Trimming left V 5 bases short and J 0 bases short, with 11 bases between. The length of the CDR3 is 15 residues. Germline V gives CDR1 SGHTA, CDR2 FQGNSA. The CDR3 spells CASSLGTPSYNEQFF. The CDR3 DNA is TGTGCCAGCAGCCTCGGGACTCCCTCCTACAATGAGCAGTTCTTC.

The chain couples TRBV7-6 to TRBJ2-1, with TRBD2 as a possible D gene (5 bases). CDR1 is SGHVS and CDR2 is FNYEAQ in the germline V gene. The CDR3 covers 15 residues. Trimming stripped 5 bases from V and 2 bases from J, with 13 bases between. The CDR3 nucleotides are TGTGCCAGCAGCGAGGAGGTAGCAGCCTACAATGAGCAGTTCTTC. This translates into CASSEEVAAYNEQFF.

J is TRBJ2-2 and V is TRBV7-8; D remains unclear. The CDR3 has 12 residues. The germline gives CDR1 SGHVS, CDR2 FQNEAQ. Trimming stripped 5 bases from V and 1 base from J, with 2 bases between. In DNA form, the CDR3 reads TGTGCCAGCAGCCTGAACACCGGGGAGCTGTTTTTT. This gives the protein CASSLNTGELFF. Using reference TRBV7-8 and TRBJ2-2 for the parts outside the CDR3, the full variable domain is GAGVSQSPRYKVAKRGQDVALRCDPISGHVSLFWYQQALGQGPEFLTYFQNEAQLDKSGLPSDRFFAERPEGSVSTLKIQRTQQEDSAVYLCASSLNTGELFFGEGSRLTVL.

This chain connects TRBV20-1 to TRBJ1-2; 8 bases agree with TRBD1. Trimming at V came to 5 bases and at J to 2 bases, leaving 7 bases not matched to a gene. Germline loops: CDR1 DFQATT, CDR2 SNEGSKA (reference sequence). The CDR3 consists of 14 residues. CDR3 coding DNA: TGCAGTGCTGCAGACAGGGGAGAAAACTATGGCTACACCTTC. Translated, it gives CSAADRGENYGYTF.

This clonotype was seen only a few times. The chain joins TRBV7-9 to TRBJ2-2, with D unresolved. CDR1 is SEHNR, CDR2 FQNEAQ, per germline (reference sequence). Trimming removed 2 bases at V and 7 bases at J, with 2 bases between. The CDR3 is 11 amino acids. CDR3 coding DNA: TGTGCCAGCAGCTTACTCGGGGAGCTGTTTTTT. Residues: CASSLLGELFF.

This clonotype turned up a few times. V usage is TRBV5-4 and J usage is TRBJ2-7; TRBD1 matches 8 bases. Germline trimming cut 6 bases from V and 5 bases from J; bases unmatched to any gene: 13. Per germline, CDR1 SGHNT and CDR2 YYREEE (reference sequence). This CDR3 has 15 amino acids. The CDR3 protein is CASTLGQGATNEQYF. In DNA form, the CDR3 reads TGTGCCAGCACCCTGGGCCAGGGGGCGACGAACGAGCAGTACTTC.

The chain has TRBV7-2 and TRBJ2-4; TRBD1 agrees at 8 bases. From germline, CDR1 is SGHTA and CDR2 FQGNSA. Trimming cost V 5 bases and J 8 bases; bases outside gene matches: 5. This CDR3 comprises 13 residues. CDR3 protein: CASSRDRNYIQYF. CDR3 sequence (DNA): TGTGCCAGCAGCCGGGACAGGAACTACATTCAGTACTTC.

This clonotype has a handful of counts. The J gene is TRBJ2-7, the V gene TRBV12-3 or TRBV12-4; D perhaps matches TRBD2 (6 bases). CDR3 size: 12 residues. Trimming pared 7 bases from V and 3 bases from J, leaving 10 bases between. The CDR3 DNA follows: TGTGCCAGCACGGTGGGGGGCTACGAGCAGTACTTC. It specifies CASTVGGYEQYF.

The sample holds many counts of this clonotype. The chain employs TRBV27 and TRBJ2-1, with 10 bases lining up with TRBD2. The J segment lost 7 bases and the V segment lost 3 bases, leaving 3 bases of the junction unmatched. Germline lookup yields CDR1 MNHEY and CDR2 SMNVEV (reference sequence). The CDR3 spans 14 residues. Here the CDR3 reads CASSFSGRGNEQFF. CDR3 DNA: TGTGCCAGCAGTTTCAGCGGGAGGGGTAATGAGCAGTTCTTC.